Reported below is one T cell receptor beta chain. The antigen is unknown. Trimming at V came to 8 bases and at J to 5 bases, leaving 8 bases not matched to a gene. The CDR3 consists of 14 residues. Germline V gene sequence: CDR1 LGHNA, CDR2 YSLEER. The record originates from a study of shared clonotypes between healthy human individuals. Study-wide findings and caveats: For sorted subsets, rarefaction showed incomplete sequencing despite large depth.

Here immunoSEQ multiplex PCR was the method, and the copy in TCRdb shows in-frame clones only, minus some. The sample gives roughly 2 million clones, roughly 95% of which show up once; roughly 0.13% is in the top ten. This receptor was taken from a man between 18 and 35 years old in good health. The chain combines TRBV4-3 with TRBJ1-2; 10 bases are shared with TRBD1. The specimen was naive CD4+ T cells sorted from blood. Sample subset: CD45RA+ positively selected. This chain's CDR3 is CASSPGQGEYGYTF. The CDR3 nucleotides are TGCGCCAGCTCCCCCGGACAGGGGGAGTATGGCTACACCTTC.